This TCR beta chain was profiled in a study of cytomegalovirus exposure and HLA in healthy donors. Study-level information: The 120 validation repertoires, a later analysis reported, used the same platform as the 650 to 800 repertoires from the first cohort.

Remarks on this clone: Its antigen is not identified. This specimen includes other DNA sequences encoding the same CDR3.

Clones were read by immunoSEQ multiplex PCR, and TCRdb kept only the in-frame ones, dropping some. The sample includes under 300,000 clones, nearly 90% of them seen just once. Germline CDR1 reads SGHTA; CDR2 reads FQGNSA. V shed 1 base, J shed 0 bases, and the junction held 2 bases outside the gene matches. This CDR3 has 15 residues. Findings of the study overall: According to reports, the classifier identified cytomegalovirus status with high specificity and sensitivity. A few chains tied to CMV proved CMV antigen-specific in vitro. Associated with cytomegalovirus, according to the listing, were some 150 TCR beta chains.

The receptor's source is a young woman in good health and CMV-seronegative. Sample: PBMCs. The J gene is TRBJ2-7, the V gene TRBV7-2; TRBD1 matches 8 bases. CDR3 residues: CASSLGQGSSYEQYF. CDR3 DNA sequence: TGTGCCAGCAGCTTAGGACAGGGGAGCTCCTACGAGCAGTACTTC.